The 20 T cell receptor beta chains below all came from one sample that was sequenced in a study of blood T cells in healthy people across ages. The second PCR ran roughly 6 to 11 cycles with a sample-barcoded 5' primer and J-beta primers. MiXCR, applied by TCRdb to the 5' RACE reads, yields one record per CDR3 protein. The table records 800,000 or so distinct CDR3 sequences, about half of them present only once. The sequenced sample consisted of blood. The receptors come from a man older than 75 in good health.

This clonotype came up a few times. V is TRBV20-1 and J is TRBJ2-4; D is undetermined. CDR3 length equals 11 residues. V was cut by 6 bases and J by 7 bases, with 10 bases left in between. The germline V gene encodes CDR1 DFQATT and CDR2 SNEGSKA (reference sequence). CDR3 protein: CSARAGNIQYF. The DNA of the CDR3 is TGCAGTGCACGGGCTGGGAACATTCAGTACTTC.

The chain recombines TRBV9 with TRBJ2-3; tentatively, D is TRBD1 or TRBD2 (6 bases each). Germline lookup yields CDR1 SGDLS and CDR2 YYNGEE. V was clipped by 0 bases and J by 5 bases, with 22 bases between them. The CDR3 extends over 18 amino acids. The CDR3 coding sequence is TGTGCCAGCAGCGTAGCTCCGGGGGACACGGGCCGGATAGATACGCAGTATTTT. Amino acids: CASSVAPGDTGRIDTQYF.

CDR3 residues: CASSRAQGTSGYTF. Here the CDR3 DNA reads TGTGCCAGCAGTAGAGCCCAGGGGACATCTGGCTACACCTTC. The rearrangement joins TRBV7-2 to TRBJ1-2, with D possibly being TRBD1 (6 bases). V gave up 6 bases and J gave up 7 bases, with 18 bases separating them. Per the germline V gene, CDR1 is SGHTA and CDR2 is FQGNSA. The CDR3 runs 14 residues.

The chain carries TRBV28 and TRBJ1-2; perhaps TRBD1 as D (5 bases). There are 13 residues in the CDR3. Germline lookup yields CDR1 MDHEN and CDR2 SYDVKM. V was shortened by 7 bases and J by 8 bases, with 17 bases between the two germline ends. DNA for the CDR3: TGTGCCAGCAAACCCCCACAAAAGGGGGGCTACACCTTC. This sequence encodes CASKPPQKGGYTF.

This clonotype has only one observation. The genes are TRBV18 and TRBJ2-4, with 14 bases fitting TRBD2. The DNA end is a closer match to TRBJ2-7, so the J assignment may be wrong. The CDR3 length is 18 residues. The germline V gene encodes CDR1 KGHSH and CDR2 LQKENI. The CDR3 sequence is CASSHTGLAGGHSYEQYF. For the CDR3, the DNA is TGTGCCAGCTCACACACTGGACTAGCGGGAGGCCACTCCTACGAGCAGTACTTC.

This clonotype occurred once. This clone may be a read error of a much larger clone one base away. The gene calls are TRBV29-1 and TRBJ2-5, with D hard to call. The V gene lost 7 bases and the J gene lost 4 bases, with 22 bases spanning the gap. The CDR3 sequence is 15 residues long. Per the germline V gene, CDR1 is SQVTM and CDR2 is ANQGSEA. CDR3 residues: CSAVWSQVIGETQYF. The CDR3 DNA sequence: TGCAGCGCTGTGTGGAGCCAGGTAATCGGAGAGACCCAGTACTTC.

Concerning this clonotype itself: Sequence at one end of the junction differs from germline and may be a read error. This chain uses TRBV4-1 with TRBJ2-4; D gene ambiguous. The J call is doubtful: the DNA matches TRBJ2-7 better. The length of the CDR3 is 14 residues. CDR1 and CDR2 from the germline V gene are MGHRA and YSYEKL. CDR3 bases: TGCGCCGGCAGCCAAGTGTCCGGAAACTACGAGCAGTACTTC. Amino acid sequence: CAGSQVSGNYEQYF.

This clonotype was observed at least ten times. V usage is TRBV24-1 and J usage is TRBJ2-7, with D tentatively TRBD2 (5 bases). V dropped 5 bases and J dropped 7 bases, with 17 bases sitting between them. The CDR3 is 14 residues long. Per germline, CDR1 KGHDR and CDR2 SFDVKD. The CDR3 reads CATSARGRSWEQYF. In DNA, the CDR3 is TGTGCCACCAGTGCTCGGGGTCGGTCATGGGAGCAGTACTTC.

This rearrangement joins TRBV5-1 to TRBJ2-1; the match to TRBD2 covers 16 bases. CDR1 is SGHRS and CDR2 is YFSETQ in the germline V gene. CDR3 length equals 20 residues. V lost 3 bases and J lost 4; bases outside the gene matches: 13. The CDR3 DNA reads TGCGCCAGCAGCTATCCCGGGACTAGCGGGAGGGCTGTAAGTTACAATGAGCAGTTCTTC. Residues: CASSYPGTSGRAVSYNEQFF.

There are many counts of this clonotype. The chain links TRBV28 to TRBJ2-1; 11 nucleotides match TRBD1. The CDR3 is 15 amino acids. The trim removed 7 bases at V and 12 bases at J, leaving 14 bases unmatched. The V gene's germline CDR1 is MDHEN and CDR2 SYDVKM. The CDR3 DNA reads TGTGCCAGCACCCCGGGACAGGGGGTTCCCTTCGGGCAGTTCTTC. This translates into CASTPGQGVPFGQFF.

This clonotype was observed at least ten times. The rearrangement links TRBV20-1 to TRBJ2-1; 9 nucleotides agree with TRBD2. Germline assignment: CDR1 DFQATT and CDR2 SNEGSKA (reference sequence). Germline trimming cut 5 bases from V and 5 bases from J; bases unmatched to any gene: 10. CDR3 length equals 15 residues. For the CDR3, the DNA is TGCAGTGCTTTACCGGGACTAGCCGGAAACAATGAGCAGTTCTTC. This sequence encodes CSALPGLAGNNEQFF.

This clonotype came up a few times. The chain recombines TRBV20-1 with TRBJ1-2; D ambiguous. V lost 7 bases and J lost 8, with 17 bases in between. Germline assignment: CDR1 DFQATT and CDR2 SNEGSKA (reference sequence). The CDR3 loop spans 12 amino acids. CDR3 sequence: CSVMDRLGGYTF. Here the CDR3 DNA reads TGCAGTGTCATGGATCGCCTAGGGGGCTACACCTTC.

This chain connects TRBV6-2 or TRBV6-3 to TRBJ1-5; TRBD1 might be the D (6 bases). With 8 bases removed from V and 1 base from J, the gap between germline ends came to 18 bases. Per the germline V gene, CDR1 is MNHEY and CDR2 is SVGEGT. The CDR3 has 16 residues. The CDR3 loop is CASRPSGGASNQPQHF. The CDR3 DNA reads TGTGCCAGCCGCCCCTCTGGGGGGGCGAGCAATCAGCCCCAGCATTTT.

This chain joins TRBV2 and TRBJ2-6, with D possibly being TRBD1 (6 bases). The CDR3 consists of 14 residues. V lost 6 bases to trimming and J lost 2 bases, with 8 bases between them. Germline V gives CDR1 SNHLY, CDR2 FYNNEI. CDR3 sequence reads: CASRYRAGANVLTF. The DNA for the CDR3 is TGTGCCAGCAGATACAGGGCTGGGGCCAACGTCCTGACTTTC.

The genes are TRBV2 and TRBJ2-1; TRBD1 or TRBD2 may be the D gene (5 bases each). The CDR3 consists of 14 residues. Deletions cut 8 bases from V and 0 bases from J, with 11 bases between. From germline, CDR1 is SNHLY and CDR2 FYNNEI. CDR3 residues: CASHPGSSYNEQFF. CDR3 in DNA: TGTGCCAGCCATCCAGGGAGCTCCTACAATGAGCAGTTCTTC.

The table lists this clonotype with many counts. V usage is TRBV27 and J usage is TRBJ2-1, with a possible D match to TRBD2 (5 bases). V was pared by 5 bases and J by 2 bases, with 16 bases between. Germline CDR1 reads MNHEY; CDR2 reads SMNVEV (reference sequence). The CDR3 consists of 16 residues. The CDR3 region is CASSSGPPSTYNEQFF. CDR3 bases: TGTGCCAGCAGTAGCGGCCCGCCGTCGACCTACAATGAGCAGTTCTTC.

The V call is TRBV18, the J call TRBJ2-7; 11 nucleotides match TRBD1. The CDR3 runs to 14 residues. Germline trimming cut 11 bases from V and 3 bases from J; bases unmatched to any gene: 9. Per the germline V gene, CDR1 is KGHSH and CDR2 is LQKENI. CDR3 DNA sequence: TGTGCCGCATCGCCGGGACAGGGGGACTACGAGCAGTACTTC. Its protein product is CAASPGQGDYEQYF.

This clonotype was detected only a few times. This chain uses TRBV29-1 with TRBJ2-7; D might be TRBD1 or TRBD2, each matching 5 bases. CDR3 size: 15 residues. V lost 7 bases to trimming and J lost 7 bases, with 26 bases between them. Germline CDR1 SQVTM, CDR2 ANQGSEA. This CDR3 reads CSALFRGFGSREQYF. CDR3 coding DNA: TGCAGCGCTCTCTTCCGGGGCTTTGGGAGCCGTGAGCAGTACTTC.

CDR3 bases: TGTGCCAGCAGCTTGCAGGGACAGGCTGGGGCCAACGTCCTGACTTTC. This sequence encodes CASSLQGQAGANVLTF. The chain is built from TRBV7-6 and TRBJ2-6; 8 positions match TRBD1. The germline V gene encodes CDR1 SGHVS and CDR2 FNYEAQ. This CDR3 contains 16 residues. The V segment lost 3 bases and the J segment 2 bases; nucleotides outside the gene matches: 3.

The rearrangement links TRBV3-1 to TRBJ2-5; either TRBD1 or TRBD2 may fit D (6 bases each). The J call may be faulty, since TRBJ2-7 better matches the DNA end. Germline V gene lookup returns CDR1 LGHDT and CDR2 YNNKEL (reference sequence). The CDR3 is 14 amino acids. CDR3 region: CASSQDGGQYEQYF. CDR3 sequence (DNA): TGTGCCAGCAGCCAAGATGGGGGGCAATACGAGCAGTACTTC.